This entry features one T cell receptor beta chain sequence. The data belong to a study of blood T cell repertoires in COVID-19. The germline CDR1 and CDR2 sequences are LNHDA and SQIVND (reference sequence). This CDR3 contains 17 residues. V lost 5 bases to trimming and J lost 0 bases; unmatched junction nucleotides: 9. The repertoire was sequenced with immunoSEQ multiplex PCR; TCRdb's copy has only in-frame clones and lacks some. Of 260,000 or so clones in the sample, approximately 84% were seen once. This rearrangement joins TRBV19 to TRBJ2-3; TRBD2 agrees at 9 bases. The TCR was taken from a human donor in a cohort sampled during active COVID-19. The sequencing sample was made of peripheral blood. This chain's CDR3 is CASSYFGSGRSTDTQYF. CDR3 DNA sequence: TGTGCCAGTAGTTACTTTGGAAGCGGGAGGAGCACAGATACGCAGTATTTT. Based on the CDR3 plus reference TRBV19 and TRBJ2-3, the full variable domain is DGGITQSPKYLFRKEGQNVTLSCEQNLNHDAMYWYRQDPGQGLRLIYYSQIVNDFQKGDIAEGYSVSREKKESFPLTVTSAQKNPTAFYLCASSYFGSGRSTDTQYFGPGTRLTVL.